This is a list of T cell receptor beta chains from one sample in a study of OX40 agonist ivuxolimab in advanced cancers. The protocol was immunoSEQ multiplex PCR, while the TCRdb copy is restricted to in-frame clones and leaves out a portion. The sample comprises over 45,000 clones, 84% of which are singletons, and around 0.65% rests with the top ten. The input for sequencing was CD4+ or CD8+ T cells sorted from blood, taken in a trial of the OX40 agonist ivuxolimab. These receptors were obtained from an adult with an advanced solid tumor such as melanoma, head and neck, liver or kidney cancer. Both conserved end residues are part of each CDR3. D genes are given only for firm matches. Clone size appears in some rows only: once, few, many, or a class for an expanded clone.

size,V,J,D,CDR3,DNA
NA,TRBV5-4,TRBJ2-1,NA,CASSLARSSGANEQFF,TGTGCCAGCAGCTTGGCCAGGAGCTCCGGGGCCAATGAGCAGTTCTTC
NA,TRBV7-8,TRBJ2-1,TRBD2,CASSLALAGGNYNEQFF,TGTGCCAGCAGCTTAGCCCTAGCGGGAGGTAACTACAATGAGCAGTTCTTC
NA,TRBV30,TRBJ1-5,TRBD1,CAWDDRGRGQPQHF,TGTGCCTGGGACGACAGGGGTCGTGGACAGCCCCAGCATTTT
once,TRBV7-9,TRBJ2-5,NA,CALGLAEETQYF,TGTGCCTTGGGACTGGCCGAGGAGACCCAGTACTTC
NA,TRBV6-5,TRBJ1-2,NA,CASSYPGRNYGYTF,TGTGCCAGCAGTTACCCCGGACGGAACTATGGCTACACCTTC
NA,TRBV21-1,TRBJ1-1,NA,CASSTIPRGLNTEAFF,TGTGCCAGCAGCACAATCCCTCGGGGATTGAACACTGAAGCTTTCTTT
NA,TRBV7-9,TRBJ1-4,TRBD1,CASSFFGTGTNEKLFF,TGTGCCAGCAGCTTTTTTGGGACAGGGACTAATGAAAAACTGTTTTTT
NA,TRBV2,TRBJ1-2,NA,CASSSGPLRTLAYGYTF,TGTGCCAGCAGTTCGGGGCCCCTCCGGACACTCGCCTATGGCTACACCTTC
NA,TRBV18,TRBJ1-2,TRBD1,CASSLAGGNYGYTF,TGTGCCAGCTCACTTGCAGGGGGCAACTATGGCTACACCTTC
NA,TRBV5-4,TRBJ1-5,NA,CASSPDVDQPQHF,TGTGCCAGCAGCCCGGATGTGGATCAGCCCCAGCATTTT
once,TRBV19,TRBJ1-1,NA,CASGRKVGTEAFF,TGTGCCAGTGGCAGAAAGGTTGGGACTGAAGCTTTCTTT
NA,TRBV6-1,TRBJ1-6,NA,CASSWGTRNSPLHF,TGTGCCAGCAGTTGGGGGACGCGGAATTCACCCCTCCACTTT
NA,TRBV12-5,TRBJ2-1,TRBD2,CASGPSLLAGGLNEQFF,TGTGCTAGTGGCCCTTCCCTTCTAGCGGGGGGGCTGAATGAGCAGTTCTTC
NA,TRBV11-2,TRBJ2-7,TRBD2,CASSLVAGWEAYEQYF,TGTGCCAGCAGCTTAGTAGCGGGATGGGAAGCCTACGAGCAGTACTTC
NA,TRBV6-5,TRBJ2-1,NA,CASSPRPNEQFF,TGTGCCAGCAGCCCCCGACCGAATGAGCAGTTCTTC
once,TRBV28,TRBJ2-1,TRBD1,CASKQGRNEQFF,TGTGCCAGCAAACAGGGGCGGAATGAGCAGTTCTTC
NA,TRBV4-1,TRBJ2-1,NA,CASSQDRVQSYNEQFF,TGCGCCAGCAGCCAAGATCGGGTGCAATCCTACAATGAGCAGTTCTTC
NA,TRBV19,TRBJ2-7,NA,CASSITSGREQYF,TGTGCCAGTAGTATTACCAGCGGGCGCGAGCAGTACTTC
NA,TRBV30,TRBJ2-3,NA,CARRPGPTDTQYF,TGTGCCCGCAGACCGGGGCCCACAGATACGCAGTATTTT
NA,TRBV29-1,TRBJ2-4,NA,CSVVAYFPKNIQYF,TGCAGCGTTGTAGCGTATTTTCCCAAAAACATTCAGTACTTC
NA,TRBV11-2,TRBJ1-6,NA,CASSLDWSGTNSPLHF,TGTGCCAGCAGCTTAGACTGGAGTGGAACAAATTCACCCCTCCACTTT
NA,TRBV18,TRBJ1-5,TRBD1,CASSPSRDRNQPQHF,TGTGCCAGCTCACCCTCCCGGGACAGGAATCAGCCCCAGCATTTT
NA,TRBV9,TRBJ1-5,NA,CASSASGGGNQPQHF,TGTGCCAGCAGCGCCAGCGGGGGAGGCAATCAGCCCCAGCATTTT
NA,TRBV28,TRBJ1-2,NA,CASSLAGGGGYTF,TGTGCCAGCAGTTTAGCGGGGGGCGGCGGCTACACCTTC
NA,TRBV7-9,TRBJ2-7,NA,CASSLEMSEQYF,TGTGCCAGCAGCTTAGAGATGTCCGAGCAGTACTTC
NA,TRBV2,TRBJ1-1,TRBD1,CASSEGHRGVPEAFF,TGTGCCAGCAGCGAAGGTCACAGGGGTGTACCTGAAGCTTTCTTT
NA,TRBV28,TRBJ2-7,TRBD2,CASSSRLAGESYEQYF,TGTGCCAGCAGTTCGAGACTAGCGGGAGAATCCTACGAGCAGTACTTC
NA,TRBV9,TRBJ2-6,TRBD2,CASSVLGGSSGANVLTF,TGTGCCAGCAGCGTGCTTGGCGGGAGCTCTGGGGCCAACGTCCTGACTTTC
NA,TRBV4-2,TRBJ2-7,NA,CASSQDRSGGDYEQYF,TGTGCCAGCAGCCAAGATCGAAGCGGAGGGGACTACGAGCAGTACTTC
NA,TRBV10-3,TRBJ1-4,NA,CATWAGVEKLFF,TGTGCCACCTGGGCGGGGGTTGAAAAACTGTTTTTT
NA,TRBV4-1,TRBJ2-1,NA,CASSQDITGPPREQFF,TGCGCCAGCAGCCAAGATATAACGGGGCCCCCCAGGGAGCAGTTCTTC
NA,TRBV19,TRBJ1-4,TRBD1,CASSIGQGNEKLFF,TGTGCCAGTAGTATTGGACAGGGAAATGAAAAACTGTTTTTT
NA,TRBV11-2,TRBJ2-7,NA,CASRSPSAYYEQYF,TGTGCCAGCAGATCCCCTAGTGCCTACTACGAGCAGTACTTC
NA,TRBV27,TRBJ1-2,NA,CASSFFLGDGYTF,TGTGCCAGCAGTTTTTTCTTAGGAGATGGCTACACCTTC
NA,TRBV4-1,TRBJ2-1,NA,CASSHNQPGVSYNEQFF,TGCGCCAGCAGCCATAACCAGCCAGGGGTCTCCTACAATGAGCAGTTCTTC
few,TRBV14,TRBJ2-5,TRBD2,CASSPQLAGTFQETQYF,TGTGCCAGCAGCCCGCAACTAGCGGGGACCTTCCAAGAGACCCAGTACTTC
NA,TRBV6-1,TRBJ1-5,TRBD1,CASNPGQGYQPQHF,TGTGCCAGCAATCCGGGACAGGGTTATCAGCCCCAGCATTTT
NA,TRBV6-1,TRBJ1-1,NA,CASNPGQGNTEAFF,TGTGCCAGCAACCCGGGACAAGGAAACACTGAAGCTTTCTTT
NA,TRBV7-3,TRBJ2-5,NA,CASSLRGVQETQYF,TGTGCCAGCAGCTTAAGGGGGGTCCAAGAGACCCAGTACTTC
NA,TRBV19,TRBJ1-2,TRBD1,CASSSTGTGVGGYTF,TGTGCCAGTAGTTCAACCGGGACAGGGGTGGGCGGCTACACCTTC
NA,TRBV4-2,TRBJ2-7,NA,CASSQDSDLTYEQYF,TGTGCCAGCAGCCAAGATTCTGACCTTACCTACGAGCAGTACTTC
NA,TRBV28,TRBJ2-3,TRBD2,CASSFTRGGGRLTDTQYF,TGTGCCAGCAGTTTTACTAGGGGCGGGGGGCGCCTCACAGATACGCAGTATTTT
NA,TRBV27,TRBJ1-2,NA,CASRGKENYGYTF,TGTGCCAGCAGGGGCAAGGAGAACTATGGCTACACCTTC
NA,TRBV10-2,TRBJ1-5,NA,CASSESISNQPQHF,TGCGCCAGCAGTGAGTCGATTAGCAATCAGCCCCAGCATTTT
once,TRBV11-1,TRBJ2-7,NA,CASSSPGQGTYEQYF,TGTGCCAGCAGCTCCCCCGGGCAGGGCACCTACGAGCAGTACTTC
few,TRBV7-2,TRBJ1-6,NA,CASSWTAGDSYNSPLHF,TGTGCCAGCAGCTGGACAGCGGGGGACTCCTATAATTCACCCCTCCACTTT
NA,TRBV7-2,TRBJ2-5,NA,CASSPGPNQETQYF,TGTGCCAGCAGCCCGGGACCCAACCAAGAGACCCAGTACTTC
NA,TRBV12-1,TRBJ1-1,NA,CASSGQRRLNTEAFF,TGTGCCAGCAGCGGACAGAGACGATTGAACACTGAAGCTTTCTTT
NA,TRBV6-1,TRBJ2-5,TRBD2,CASSASGGRETQYF,TGTGCCAGCAGTGCTAGCGGGGGGCGGGAGACCCAGTACTTC
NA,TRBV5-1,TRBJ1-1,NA,CASSGANTNTEAFF,TGCGCCAGCAGTGGGGCCAATACGAACACTGAAGCTTTCTTT
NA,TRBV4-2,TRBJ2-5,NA,CASSQDIVPSSETQYF,TGTGCCAGCAGCCAAGATATAGTTCCTAGCAGTGAGACCCAGTACTTC
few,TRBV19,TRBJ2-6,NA,CASRSGSGANVLTF,TGTGCCAGTAGATCGGGGTCTGGGGCCAACGTCCTGACTTTC
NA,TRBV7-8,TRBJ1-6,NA,CASSLRGPNNSPLHF,TGTGCCAGCAGCTTAAGGGGACCGAATAATTCACCCCTCCACTTT
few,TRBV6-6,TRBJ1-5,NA,CASRPQGLQPQHF,TGTGCCAGCAGACCACAGGGTCTACAGCCCCAGCATTTT
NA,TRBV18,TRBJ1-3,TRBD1,CASSSSTGGDGNTIYF,TGTGCCAGCTCATCGTCGACAGGGGGTGATGGAAACACCATATATTTT
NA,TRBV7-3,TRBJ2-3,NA,CASSLHPTDTQYF,TGTGCCAGCAGCTTACACCCCACAGATACGCAGTATTTT
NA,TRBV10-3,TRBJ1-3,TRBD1,CAISASEGAFSGNTIYF,TGTGCCATCAGTGCGAGTGAGGGGGCCTTTTCTGGAAACACCATATATTTT
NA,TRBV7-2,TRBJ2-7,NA,CASSLRVSYEQYF,TGTGCCAGCAGCCTTCGGGTAAGCTACGAGCAGTACTTC
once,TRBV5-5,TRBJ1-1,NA,CASRSGLGRGTEAFF,TGTGCCAGCAGATCCGGGTTGGGGCGTGGCACTGAAGCTTTCTTT
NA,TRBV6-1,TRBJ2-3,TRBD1,CASSGRDRPTDTQYF,TGTGCCAGCAGTGGCCGGGACAGGCCCACAGATACGCAGTATTTT